This T cell receptor beta chain was obtained from a study of blood T cell repertoires in COVID-19. As for the study in general: Donors in the United States, Italy and Spain gave samples during acute or convalescent COVID-19.

Only in-frame clones appear in the TCRdb table, and some are missing; sequencing was by immunoSEQ multiplex PCR. The repertoire holds a few hundred thousand clones, with about nine tenths as singletons. Recruits, aged roughly 18 to 95 years, lived in 24 US areas. The CDR3 is 13 amino acids. V lost 0 bases and J 7 bases, leaving 7 bases between the germline ends. Germline CDR1 MNHEY, CDR2 SVGEGT. This sequence originates from a woman aged 30 to 39 who had recovered from COVID-19. The chain recombines TRBV6-2 or TRBV6-3 with TRBJ1-5, with D perhaps TRBD1 (5 bases). Sequencing was performed on PBMCs or T cells enriched from blood (not recorded which). CDR3 sequence (DNA): TGTGCCAGCAGTTACTCGGAGGGGCAGCCCCAGCATTTT. Translating it yields CASSYSEGQPQHF.